The rows below give T cell receptor beta chains drawn from one sample of a study of cytomegalovirus exposure and HLA in healthy donors. Libraries were prepared by immunoSEQ multiplex PCR; TCRdb keeps only in-frame clonotypes and omits some of them. This table holds about 150,000 clones, 80% to 90% found once. Sequencing was carried out using PBMCs. All receptors derive from a man aged 25 to 40 in good health and CMV-seropositive. Both conserved end residues are part of each CDR3. The order of the fields is J gene, V gene, clone size, D gene, CDR3 protein, CDR3 DNA. The D gene is left open where the match is weak. The size entry is marked missing in some rows and otherwise reads once, few, many or a size class.

TRBJ1-2,TRBV29-1,NA,TRBD1,CSVKPPIGQGEDYGYTF,TGCAGCGTGAAGCCCCCCATAGGACAGGGGGAGGACTATGGCTACACCTTC
TRBJ2-4,TRBV4-3,once,NA,CASSPDSERRDIQYF,TGCGCCAGCAGCCCGGACTCAGAAAGGAGGGACATTCAGTACTTC
TRBJ2-1,TRBV2,NA,TRBD2,CASSRLLAGSNEQFF,TGTGCCAGCAGTAGGCTCCTAGCGGGAAGCAATGAGCAGTTCTTC
TRBJ2-2,TRBV18,NA,NA,CASSPGEGELFF,TGTGCCAGCTCACCGGGAGAGGGGGAGCTGTTTTTT
TRBJ2-7,TRBV2,NA,NA,CASEYSGEQYF,TGTGCCAGCGAATACTCGGGCGAGCAGTACTTC
TRBJ2-7,TRBV7-2,NA,TRBD2,CASSLARTSGNVGEQYF,TGTGCCAGCAGCTTAGCTAGGACTAGCGGGAATGTTGGCGAGCAGTACTTC
TRBJ2-4,TRBV11-3,NA,TRBD1,CASSLGNRGNKNIQYF,TGTGCCAGCAGCTTAGGGAACAGGGGGAACAAAAACATTCAGTACTTC
TRBJ2-2,TRBV5-1,NA,NA,CASSLGIDSTGELFF,TGCGCCAGCAGCTTGGGTATCGACAGTACCGGGGAGCTGTTTTTT
TRBJ2-3,TRBV19,NA,TRBD2,CASSRTSGWGDTQYF,TGTGCCAGTAGTAGGACTAGCGGGTGGGGAGATACGCAGTATTTT
TRBJ1-4,TRBV4-3,few,NA,CASSRRGDEKLFF,TGCGCCAGCAGCCGTCGGGGGGATGAAAAACTGTTTTTT
TRBJ2-1,TRBV20-1,NA,NA,CSAGDYNEQFF,TGCAGTGCAGGGGACTACAATGAGCAGTTCTTC
TRBJ2-3,TRBV7-9,NA,TRBD2,CASAGREHGDTQYF,TGTGCCAGCGCTGGGCGGGAGCATGGAGATACGCAGTATTTT
TRBJ2-7,TRBV6-6,few,NA,CASSPVAYSYEQYF,TGTGCCAGCAGCCCCGTAGCGTACTCCTACGAGCAGTACTTC
TRBJ2-3,TRBV10-3,few,TRBD2,CAIGRLAGRTDTQYF,TGTGCCATCGGGAGACTAGCGGGAAGAACAGATACGCAGTATTTT
TRBJ2-7,TRBV7-8,NA,TRBD2,CASSPRLAGGPFYEQYF,TGTGCCAGCAGCCCCAGACTAGCGGGAGGGCCCTTCTACGAGCAGTACTTC
TRBJ2-1,TRBV7-3,NA,NA,CASSAQGSKNEQFF,TGTGCCAGCAGCGCCCAGGGGAGTAAGAATGAGCAGTTCTTC
TRBJ1-4,TRBV6-5,NA,TRBD1,CASGQDLNEKLFF,TGTGCCAGCGGACAGGACCTTAATGAAAAACTGTTTTTT
TRBJ1-2,TRBV6-5,medium-sized,NA,CASSSSSTGGGAGYTF,TGTGCCAGCAGTTCTTCCTCGACCGGGGGAGGGGCTGGCTACACCTTC
TRBJ2-5,TRBV7-3,NA,TRBD2,CASSFEREVRETQYF,TGTGCCAGCAGCTTCGAGCGGGAGGTCAGAGAGACCCAGTACTTC
TRBJ2-3,TRBV7-2,NA,TRBD2,CASSRTLAVTDTQYF,TGTGCCAGCAGCCGTACACTAGCGGTCACAGATACGCAGTATTTT
TRBJ1-1,TRBV5-8,NA,TRBD1,CASSSQGAGAFF,TGTGCCAGCAGCTCCCAGGGGGCTGGAGCTTTCTTT
TRBJ2-5,TRBV6-5,few,TRBD2,CATALREKETQYF,TGTGCCACCGCCCTGCGGGAGAAAGAGACCCAGTACTTC
TRBJ2-7,TRBV2,NA,TRBD1,CASSFPGQGAMGSYEQYF,TGTGCCAGCAGCTTCCCGGGACAGGGGGCAATGGGTTCCTACGAGCAGTACTTC
TRBJ2-1,TRBV7-2,NA,NA,CASSGPLSGQKSSYNEQFF,TGTGCCAGCAGTGGACCTCTATCGGGACAAAAGAGCTCCTACAATGAGCAGTTCTTC
TRBJ2-1,TRBV7-2,NA,TRBD1,CASSPTGGGPSYNEQFF,TGTGCCAGCAGCCCGACAGGGGGAGGGCCCTCCTACAATGAGCAGTTCTTC
TRBJ2-2,TRBV4-2,NA,TRBD1,CASSQLTDRVRTGELFF,TGTGCCAGCAGCCAACTGACGGACAGGGTCAGGACCGGGGAGCTGTTTTTT
TRBJ1-5,TRBV6-5,NA,NA,CASSYMAGGNQPQHF,TGTGCCAGCAGTTACATGGCGGGAGGCAATCAGCCCCAGCATTTT
TRBJ2-1,TRBV27,few,NA,CASGGRGFTDEQFF,TGTGCCAGTGGGGGGAGAGGGTTTACAGATGAGCAGTTCTTC
TRBJ1-2,TRBV29-1,NA,NA,CSAEGSPRRAPNYGYTF,TGCAGCGCGGAAGGTTCCCCTCGCAGGGCTCCCAACTATGGCTACACCTTC
TRBJ2-1,TRBV9,NA,TRBD2,CASSVDSGSSYNEQFF,TGTGCCAGCAGCGTGGATAGCGGGAGCTCCTACAATGAGCAGTTCTTC
TRBJ2-6,TRBV5-4,few,NA,CASSLHRNSGANVLTF,TGTGCCAGCAGCTTGCACAGGAACTCTGGGGCCAACGTCCTGACTTTC
TRBJ2-2,TRBV9,NA,NA,CASSVGGARPGELFF,TGTGCCAGCAGCGTAGGGGGCGCTCGTCCCGGGGAGCTGTTTTTT
TRBJ1-1,TRBV7-8,NA,NA,CASRALLGSLTEAFF,TGTGCCAGCAGGGCCCTACTGGGGAGTCTCACTGAAGCTTTCTTT
TRBJ1-2,TRBV5-4,NA,NA,CASSLGGGDGYTF,TGTGCCAGCAGCCTGGGGGGAGGGGATGGCTACACCTTC
TRBJ2-5,TRBV7-2,NA,NA,CASSQQRGETQYF,TGTGCCAGCAGCCAACAAAGGGGGGAGACCCAGTACTTC
TRBJ2-7,TRBV27,few,TRBD1,CASGRTGLYEQYF,TGTGCCAGCGGCAGGACAGGACTCTACGAGCAGTACTTC
TRBJ2-2,TRBV10-2,NA,NA,CASSAGTGNTGELFF,TGCGCCAGCAGTGCAGGGACTGGGAACACCGGGGAGCTGTTTTTT
TRBJ1-5,TRBV27,NA,TRBD1,CASSLSGTVAQPQHF,TGTGCCAGCAGTTTATCGGGGACAGTGGCTCAGCCCCAGCATTTT
TRBJ1-1,TRBV11-2,few,NA,CASSFPRTANTEAFF,TGTGCCAGCAGCTTCCCCCGGACAGCGAACACTGAAGCTTTCTTT
TRBJ2-5,TRBV11-3,NA,TRBD1,CASSLGFGTDQETQYF,TGTGCCAGCAGCTTAGGGTTCGGGACAGACCAAGAGACCCAGTACTTC
TRBJ2-1,TRBV12-5,once,TRBD1,CASGFGQGSYNEQFF,TGTGCTAGTGGTTTTGGACAGGGGTCCTACAATGAGCAGTTCTTC
TRBJ1-4,TRBV5-1,few,NA,CASSTGITTNEKLFF,TGCGCCAGCAGCACGGGGATTACAACTAATGAAAAACTGTTTTTT
TRBJ2-3,TRBV27,NA,NA,CASSPRTPSDRFGDSGTQYF,TGTGCCAGCAGTCCCCGAACCCCCTCTGACAGATTTGGGGATTCAGGTACGCAGTATTTT
TRBJ2-3,TRBV29-1,NA,TRBD1,CSVEGGGQGLDTQYF,TGCAGCGTTGAAGGAGGGGGACAGGGGCTGGATACGCAGTATTTT
TRBJ1-1,TRBV4-3,few,NA,CASSQSIAGSTEAFF,TGCGCCAGCAGCCAGTCAATCGCAGGAAGCACTGAAGCTTTCTTT
TRBJ1-6,TRBV25-1,NA,TRBD1,CASQTGEGSPLHF,TGTGCCAGCCAGACAGGGGAGGGATCACCCCTCCACTTT
TRBJ2-4,TRBV4-3,NA,TRBD2,CASSQDSSGRPNIQYF,TGCGCCAGCAGCCAAGATTCTAGCGGGAGGCCTAACATTCAGTACTTC